The clone carrying this T cell receptor beta chain was seen repeatedly, ten times or more. This sample was included in a study of neurological immune-mediated disorders. The CDR3 is made up of 12 amino acids. V shed 6 bases and J shed 5 bases, with 11 bases lying between them. Looked up from germline, CDR1 is SQVTM and CDR2 is ANQGSEA. A single record per CDR3 protein comes from TCRdb applying MiXCR to the 5' RACE reads. The sample has some 37,000 distinct CDR3 sequences, 10% seen once. Sequenced sample: PBMCs. V gene TRBV29-1 combines with J gene TRBJ2-1; TRBD1 might be the D (6 bases). The receptor was isolated from a woman under 40 with HTLV-1-associated myelopathy (HAM/TSP). The chain's CDR3 is CSVYRVDNEQFF. The CDR3 DNA reads TGCAGCGTATACAGGGTCGACAATGAGCAGTTCTTC.